The source of this T cell receptor beta chain is a study of early stage breast cancer tumors. Comment on this clone: The antigen is not known.

Sequencing was performed with immunoSEQ multiplex PCR; in TCRdb, only in-frame clones are kept and a portion is missing. The table has around 9,000 clones, over 55% seen once. Germline CDR1 MNHEY, CDR2 SMNVEV (reference sequence). The CDR3 contains 13 residues. The V gene lost 3 bases and the J gene lost 9 bases, with 12 bases spanning the gap. General study findings and limits: Compared with adjacent normal breast, tumors showed about 2.4-fold denser, more clonal T cells. Most shared enriched TCRB sequences were commonly generated ones.

This sequence originates from a person in their sixties with breast cancer. V usage is TRBV27 and J usage is TRBJ2-1, with D perhaps TRBD2 (6 bases). Material for sequencing was normal breast tissue next to the tumor. The CDR3 reads CASSLSGVVEQFF. CDR3 DNA: TGTGCCAGCAGTTTGTCGGGAGTTGTTGAGCAGTTCTTC.